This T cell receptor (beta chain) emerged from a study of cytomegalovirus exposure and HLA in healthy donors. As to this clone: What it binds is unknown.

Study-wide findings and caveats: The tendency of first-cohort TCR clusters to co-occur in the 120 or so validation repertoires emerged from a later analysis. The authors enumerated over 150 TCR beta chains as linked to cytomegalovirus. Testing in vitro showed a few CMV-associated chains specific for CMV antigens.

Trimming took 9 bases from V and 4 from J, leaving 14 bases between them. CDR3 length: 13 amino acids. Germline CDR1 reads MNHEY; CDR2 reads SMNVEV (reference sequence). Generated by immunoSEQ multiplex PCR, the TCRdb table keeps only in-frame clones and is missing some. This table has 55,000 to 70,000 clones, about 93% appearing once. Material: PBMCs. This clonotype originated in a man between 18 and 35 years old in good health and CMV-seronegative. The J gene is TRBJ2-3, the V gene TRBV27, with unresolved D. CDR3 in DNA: TGTGCCAGTCACCCTAGTGGAGCAGATACGCAGTATTTT. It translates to CASHPSGADTQYF.